This TCR beta chain was captured in a study of Graves' ophthalmopathy and Graves' hyperthyroidism. As the template, RNA transcripts were used to amplify TCR beta CDR3 regions. An opening RT-PCR round employed HTBI primers and preceded a second-round multiplex PCR. TCRdb reprocessed the multiplex PCR reads with MiXCR, giving one entry per CDR3 protein. The repertoire has around 1,200,000 distinct CDR3 sequences, about 38% of them found once; the top ten carry 8.5% to 14%. Study outcomes and limitations: The 13-signature model separated ophthalmopathy from stable hyperthyroidism at 85% to 90% sensitivity and nearly 83% specificity. Blood also harbored most expanded thyroid clonotypes above 0.001 frequency.

A few counts support this clonotype. What it recognizes is unknown. J gave up 4 bases and V 5 bases, and 5 bases lay outside the gene matches. Germline V gene data show CDR1 as MNHEY and CDR2 as SVGEGT. CDR3 size: 14 residues. The receptor's source is an adult man with Graves' hyperthyroidism. The specimen was peripheral blood or thyroid tissue (not recorded which). The chain is built from TRBV6-2 or TRBV6-3 and TRBJ2-7; TRBD2 agrees at 10 bases. The CDR3: CASSVRTSGYEQYF. Here the CDR3 DNA reads TGTGCCAGCAGTGTTCGGACTAGCGGTTACGAGCAGTACTTC.